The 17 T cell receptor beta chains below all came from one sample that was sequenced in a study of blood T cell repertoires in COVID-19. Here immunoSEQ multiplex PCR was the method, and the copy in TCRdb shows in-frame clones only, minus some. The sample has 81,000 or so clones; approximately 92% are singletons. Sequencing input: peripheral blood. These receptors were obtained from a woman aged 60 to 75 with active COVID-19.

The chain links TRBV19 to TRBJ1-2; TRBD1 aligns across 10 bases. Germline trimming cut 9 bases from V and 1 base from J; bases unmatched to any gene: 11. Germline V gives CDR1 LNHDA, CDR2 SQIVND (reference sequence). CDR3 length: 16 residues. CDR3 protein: CARDRGPQSCNYGYTF. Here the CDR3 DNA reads TGTGCCAGAGACAGGGGGCCCCAATCGTGTAACTATGGCTACACCTTC.

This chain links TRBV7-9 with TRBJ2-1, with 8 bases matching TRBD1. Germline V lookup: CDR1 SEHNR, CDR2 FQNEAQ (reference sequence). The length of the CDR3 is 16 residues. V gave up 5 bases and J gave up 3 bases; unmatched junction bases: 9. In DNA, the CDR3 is TGTGCCAGCAGCACCTGGACAGGGAGCAACTACAATGAGCAGTTCTTC. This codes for CASSTWTGSNYNEQFF.

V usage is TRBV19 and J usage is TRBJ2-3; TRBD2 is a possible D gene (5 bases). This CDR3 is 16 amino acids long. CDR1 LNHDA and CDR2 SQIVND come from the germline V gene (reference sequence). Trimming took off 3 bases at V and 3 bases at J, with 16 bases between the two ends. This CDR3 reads CASSIQHSGVTDTQYF. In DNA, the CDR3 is TGTGCCAGTAGTATCCAGCACTCCGGGGTGACAGATACGCAGTATTTT.

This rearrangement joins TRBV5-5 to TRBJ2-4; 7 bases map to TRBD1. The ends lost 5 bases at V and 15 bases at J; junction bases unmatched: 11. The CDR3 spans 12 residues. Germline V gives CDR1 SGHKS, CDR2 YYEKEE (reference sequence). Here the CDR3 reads CASSFDPGQRYF. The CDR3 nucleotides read TGTGCCAGCAGTTTTGACCCGGGACAGCGGTACTTC.

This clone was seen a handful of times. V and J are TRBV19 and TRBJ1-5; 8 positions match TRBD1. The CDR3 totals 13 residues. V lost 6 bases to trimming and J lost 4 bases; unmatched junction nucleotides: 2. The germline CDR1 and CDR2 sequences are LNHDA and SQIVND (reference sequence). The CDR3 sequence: CASRDRVNQPQHF. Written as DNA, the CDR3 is TGTGCCAGTAGGGACAGGGTGAATCAGCCCCAGCATTTT.

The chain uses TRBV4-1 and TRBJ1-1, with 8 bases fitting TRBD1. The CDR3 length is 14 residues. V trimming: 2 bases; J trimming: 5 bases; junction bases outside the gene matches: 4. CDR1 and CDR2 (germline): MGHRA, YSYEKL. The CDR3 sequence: CASSQNTGGTEAFF. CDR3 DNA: TGCGCCAGCAGCCAAAATACAGGGGGGACTGAAGCTTTCTTT.

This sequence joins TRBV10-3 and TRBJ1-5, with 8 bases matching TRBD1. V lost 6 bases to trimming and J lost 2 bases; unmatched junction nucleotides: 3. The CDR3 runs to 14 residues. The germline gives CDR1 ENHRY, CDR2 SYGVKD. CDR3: CAISPTGGNQPQHF. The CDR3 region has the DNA TGTGCCATCAGCCCGACAGGGGGCAATCAGCCCCAGCATTTT.

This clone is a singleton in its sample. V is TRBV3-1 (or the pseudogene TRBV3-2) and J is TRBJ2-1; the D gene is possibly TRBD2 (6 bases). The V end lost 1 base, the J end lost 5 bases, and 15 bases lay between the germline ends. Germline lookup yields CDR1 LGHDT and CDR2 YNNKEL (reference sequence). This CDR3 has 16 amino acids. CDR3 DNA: TGTGCCAGCAGCCAAGGGGGGGTGCCAGGGAACAATGAGCAGTTCTTC. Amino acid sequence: CASSQGGVPGNNEQFF.

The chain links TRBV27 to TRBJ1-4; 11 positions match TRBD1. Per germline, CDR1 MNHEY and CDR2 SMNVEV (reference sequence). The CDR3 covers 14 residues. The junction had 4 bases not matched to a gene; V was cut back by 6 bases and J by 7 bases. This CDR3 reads CASRDRGRGEKLFF. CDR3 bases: TGTGCCAGCAGGGACAGGGGGCGCGGTGAAAAACTGTTTTTT.

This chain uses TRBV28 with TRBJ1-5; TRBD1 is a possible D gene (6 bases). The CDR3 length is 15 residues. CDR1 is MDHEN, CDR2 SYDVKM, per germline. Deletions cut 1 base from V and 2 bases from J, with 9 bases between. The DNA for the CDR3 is TGTGCCAGCAGTTTATTAGGGGGGGGCAATCAGCCCCAGCATTTT. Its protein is CASSLLGGGNQPQHF.

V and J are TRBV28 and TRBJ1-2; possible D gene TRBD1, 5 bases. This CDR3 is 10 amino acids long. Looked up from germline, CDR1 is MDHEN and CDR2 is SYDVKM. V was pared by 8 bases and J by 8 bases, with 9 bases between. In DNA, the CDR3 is TGTGCCAGCGGTAACAGGGGCTACACCTTC. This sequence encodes CASGNRGYTF.

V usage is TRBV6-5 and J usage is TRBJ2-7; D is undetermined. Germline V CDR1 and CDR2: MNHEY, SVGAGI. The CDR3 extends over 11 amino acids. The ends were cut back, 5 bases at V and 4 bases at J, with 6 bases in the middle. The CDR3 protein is CASSRQYEQYF. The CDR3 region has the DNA TGTGCCAGCAGTCGTCAGTACGAGCAGTACTTC.

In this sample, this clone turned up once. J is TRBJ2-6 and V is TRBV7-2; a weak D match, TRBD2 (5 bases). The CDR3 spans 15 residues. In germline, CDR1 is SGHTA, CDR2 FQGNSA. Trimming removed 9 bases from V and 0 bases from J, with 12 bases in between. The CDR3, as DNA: TGTGCCAGTAGCCGGGAAATCTCTGGGGCCAACGTCCTGACTTTC. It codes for CASSREISGANVLTF.

CDR3 in amino acids: CASSPGLQETQYF. DNA of the CDR3: TGCGCCAGCAGTCCGGGTCTTCAAGAGACCCAGTACTTC. V gene TRBV10-1 combines with J gene TRBJ2-5; no firm D call. V lost 5 bases and J 2 bases, leaving 9 bases between the germline ends. The CDR3 length is 13 residues. The germline CDR1 and CDR2 sequences are WNHNN and SYGVQD (reference sequence).

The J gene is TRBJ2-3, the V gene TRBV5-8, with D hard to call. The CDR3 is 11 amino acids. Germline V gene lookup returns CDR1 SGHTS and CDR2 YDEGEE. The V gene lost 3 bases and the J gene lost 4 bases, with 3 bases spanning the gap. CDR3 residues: CASSYSDTQYF. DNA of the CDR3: TGTGCCAGCAGCTACTCAGATACGCAGTATTTT.

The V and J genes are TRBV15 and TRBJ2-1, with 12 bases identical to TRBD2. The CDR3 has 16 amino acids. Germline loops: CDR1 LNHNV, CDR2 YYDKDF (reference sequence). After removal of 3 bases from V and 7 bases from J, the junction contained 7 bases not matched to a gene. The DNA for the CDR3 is TGTGCCACCAGCAGCAGTCTAGCGGGAGGGTTAAATGAGCAGTTCTTC. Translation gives CATSSSLAGGLNEQFF.

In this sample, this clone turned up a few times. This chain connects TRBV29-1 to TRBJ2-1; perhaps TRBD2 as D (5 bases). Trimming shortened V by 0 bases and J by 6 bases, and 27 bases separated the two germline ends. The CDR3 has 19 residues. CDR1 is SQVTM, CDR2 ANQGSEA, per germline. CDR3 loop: CSVEEESWRARWPFNEQFF. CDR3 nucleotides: TGCAGCGTTGAAGAGGAATCATGGCGGGCCCGCTGGCCCTTCAATGAGCAGTTCTTC.